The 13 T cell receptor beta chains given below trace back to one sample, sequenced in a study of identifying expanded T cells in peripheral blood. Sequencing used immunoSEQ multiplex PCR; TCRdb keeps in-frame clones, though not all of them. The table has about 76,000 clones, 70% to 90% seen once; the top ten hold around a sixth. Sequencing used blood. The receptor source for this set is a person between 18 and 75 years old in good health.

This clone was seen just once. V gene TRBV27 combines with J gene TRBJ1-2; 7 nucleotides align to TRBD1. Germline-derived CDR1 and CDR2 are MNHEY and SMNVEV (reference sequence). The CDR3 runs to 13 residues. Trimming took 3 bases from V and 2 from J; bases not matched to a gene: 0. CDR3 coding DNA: TGTGCCAGCAGTTTGACAGGGAACTATGGCTACACCTTC. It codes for CASSLTGNYGYTF.

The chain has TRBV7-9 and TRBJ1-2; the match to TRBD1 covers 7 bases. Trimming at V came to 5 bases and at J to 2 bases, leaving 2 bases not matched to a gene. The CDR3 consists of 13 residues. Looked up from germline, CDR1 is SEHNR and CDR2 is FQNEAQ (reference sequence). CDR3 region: CASSPQGNYGYTF. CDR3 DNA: TGTGCCAGCAGCCCACAGGGGAACTATGGCTACACCTTC.

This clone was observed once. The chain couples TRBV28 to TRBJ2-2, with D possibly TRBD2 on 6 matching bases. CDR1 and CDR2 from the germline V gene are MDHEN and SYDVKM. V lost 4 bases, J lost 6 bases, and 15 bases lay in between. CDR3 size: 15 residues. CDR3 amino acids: CASSYPGTSSGELFF. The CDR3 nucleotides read TGTGCCAGCAGTTATCCCGGGACTTCCTCCGGGGAGCTGTTTTTT.

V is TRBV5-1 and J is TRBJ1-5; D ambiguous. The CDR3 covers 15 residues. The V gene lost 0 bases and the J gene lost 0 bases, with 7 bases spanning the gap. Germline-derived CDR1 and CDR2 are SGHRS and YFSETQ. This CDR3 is CASSLAGGSNQPQHF. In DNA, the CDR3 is TGCGCCAGCAGCTTGGCCGGTGGTAGCAATCAGCCCCAGCATTTT.

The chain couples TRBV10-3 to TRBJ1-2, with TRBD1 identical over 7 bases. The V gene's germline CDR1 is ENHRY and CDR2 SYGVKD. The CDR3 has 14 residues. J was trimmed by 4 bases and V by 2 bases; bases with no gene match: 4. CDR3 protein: CAISEDTGVYGYTF. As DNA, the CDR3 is TGTGCCATCAGTGAGGATACAGGGGTCTATGGCTACACCTTC.

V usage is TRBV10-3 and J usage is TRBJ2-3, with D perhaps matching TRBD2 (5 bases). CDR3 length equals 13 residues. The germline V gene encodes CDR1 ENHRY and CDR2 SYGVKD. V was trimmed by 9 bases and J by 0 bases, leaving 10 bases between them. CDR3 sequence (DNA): TGTGCCATTCGGACTCGTAGCACAGATACGCAGTATTTT. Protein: CAIRTRSTDTQYF.

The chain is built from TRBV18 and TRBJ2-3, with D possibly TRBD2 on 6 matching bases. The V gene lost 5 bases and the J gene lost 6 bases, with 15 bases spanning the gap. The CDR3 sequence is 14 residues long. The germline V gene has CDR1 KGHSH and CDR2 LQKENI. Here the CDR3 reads CASSALDRGDTQYF. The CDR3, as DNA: TGTGCCAGCTCAGCATTAGATCGGGGGGATACGCAGTATTTT. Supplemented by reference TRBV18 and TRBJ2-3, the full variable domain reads NAGVMQNPRHLVRRRGQEARLRCSPMKGHSHVYWYRQLPEEGLKFMVYLQKENIIDESGMPKERFSAEFPKEGPSILRIQQVVRGDSAAYFCASSALDRGDTQYFGPGTRLTVL.

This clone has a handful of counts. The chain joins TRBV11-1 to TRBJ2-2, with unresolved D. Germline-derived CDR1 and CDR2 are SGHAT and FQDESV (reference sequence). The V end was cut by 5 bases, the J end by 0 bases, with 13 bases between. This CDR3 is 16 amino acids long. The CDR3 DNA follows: TGTGCCAGCAGCCCTCCCCCCGGGTCGAACACCGGGGAGCTGTTTTTT. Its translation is CASSPPPGSNTGELFF.

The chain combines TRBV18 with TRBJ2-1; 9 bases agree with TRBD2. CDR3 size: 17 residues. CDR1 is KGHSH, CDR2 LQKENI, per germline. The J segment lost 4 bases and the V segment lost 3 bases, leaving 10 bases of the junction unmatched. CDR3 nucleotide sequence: TGTGCCAGCTCACCGTTTAGCGGGAGAGGGGGATACAATGAGCAGTTCTTC. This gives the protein CASSPFSGRGGYNEQFF. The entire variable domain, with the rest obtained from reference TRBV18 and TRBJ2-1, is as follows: NAGVMQNPRHLVRRRGQEARLRCSPMKGHSHVYWYRQLPEEGLKFMVYLQKENIIDESGMPKERFSAEFPKEGPSILRIQQVVRGDSAAYFCASSPFSGRGGYNEQFFGPGTRLTVL.

The CDR3 DNA is TGTGCCTGGAGTGTCGGGACAGGCAATCAGCCCCAGCATTTT. It codes for CAWSVGTGNQPQHF. The V and J genes are TRBV30 and TRBJ1-5, with TRBD1 identical over 7 bases. V lost 0 bases and J lost 2; bases outside the gene matches: 1. Germline-derived CDR1 and CDR2 are GTSNPN and SVGIG (reference sequence). The CDR3 runs 14 residues.

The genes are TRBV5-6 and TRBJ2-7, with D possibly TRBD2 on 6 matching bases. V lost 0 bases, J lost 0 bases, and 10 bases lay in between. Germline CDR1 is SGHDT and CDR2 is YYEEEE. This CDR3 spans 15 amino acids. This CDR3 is CASSLGRGDSYEQYF. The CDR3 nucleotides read TGTGCCAGCAGCTTGGGGAGGGGCGACTCCTACGAGCAGTACTTC.

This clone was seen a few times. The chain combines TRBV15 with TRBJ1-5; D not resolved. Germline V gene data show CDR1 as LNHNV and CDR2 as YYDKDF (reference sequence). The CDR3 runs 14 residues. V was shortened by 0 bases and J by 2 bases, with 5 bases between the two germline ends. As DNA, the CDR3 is TGTGCCACCAGCAGAGAGGTGGGCAATCAGCCCCAGCATTTT. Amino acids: CATSREVGNQPQHF.

The chain's CDR3 is CASSFSGGNQPQHF. Written as DNA, the CDR3 is TGTGCCAGCAGCTTTTCAGGGGGCAATCAGCCCCAGCATTTT. The genes are TRBV7-2 and TRBJ1-5; a possible D gene is TRBD1 (6 bases). Germline V gives CDR1 SGHTA, CDR2 FQGNSA. The ends were cut back, 3 bases at V and 2 bases at J, with 8 bases in the middle. This CDR3 is built from 14 residues.